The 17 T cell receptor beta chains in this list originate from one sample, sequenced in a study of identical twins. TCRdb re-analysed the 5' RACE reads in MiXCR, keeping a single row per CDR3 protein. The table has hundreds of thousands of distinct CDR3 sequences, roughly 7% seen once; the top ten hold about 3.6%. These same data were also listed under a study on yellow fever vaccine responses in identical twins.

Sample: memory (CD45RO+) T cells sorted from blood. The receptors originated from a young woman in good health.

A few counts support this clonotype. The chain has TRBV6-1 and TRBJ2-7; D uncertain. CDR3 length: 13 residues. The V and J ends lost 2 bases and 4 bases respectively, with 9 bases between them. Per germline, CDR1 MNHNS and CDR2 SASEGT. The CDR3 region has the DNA TGTGCCAGCAGTGAACAACAGTCTTACGAGCAGTACTTC. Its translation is CASSEQQSYEQYF.

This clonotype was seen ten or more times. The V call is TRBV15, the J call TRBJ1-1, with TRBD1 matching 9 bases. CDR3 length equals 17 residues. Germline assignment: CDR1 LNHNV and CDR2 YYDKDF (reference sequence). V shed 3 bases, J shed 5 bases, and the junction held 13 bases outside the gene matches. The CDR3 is CATSSAGTGSAGTEAFF. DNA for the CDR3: TGTGCCACCAGCAGCGCCGGGACAGGGTCAGCCGGTACTGAAGCTTTCTTT.

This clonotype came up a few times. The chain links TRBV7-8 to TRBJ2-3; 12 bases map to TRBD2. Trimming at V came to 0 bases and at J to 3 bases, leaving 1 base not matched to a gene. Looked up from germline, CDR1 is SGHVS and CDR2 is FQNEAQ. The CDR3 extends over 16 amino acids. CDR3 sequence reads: CASSLAGTSGTDTQYF. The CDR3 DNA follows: TGTGCCAGCAGCTTAGCTGGGACTAGCGGGACAGATACGCAGTATTTT.

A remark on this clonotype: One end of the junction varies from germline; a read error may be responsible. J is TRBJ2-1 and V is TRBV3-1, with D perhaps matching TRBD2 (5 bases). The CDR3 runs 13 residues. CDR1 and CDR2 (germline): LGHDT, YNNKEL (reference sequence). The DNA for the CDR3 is TGTACCAGCCGTAGCGCGCCACACAATGAGCAGTTCTTC. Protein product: CTSRSAPHNEQFF.

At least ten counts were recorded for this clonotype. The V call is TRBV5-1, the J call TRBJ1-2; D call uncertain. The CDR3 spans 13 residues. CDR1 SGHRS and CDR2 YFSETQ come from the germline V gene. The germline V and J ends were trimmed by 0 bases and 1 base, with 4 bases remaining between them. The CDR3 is CASSLDGNYGYTF. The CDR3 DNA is TGCGCCAGCAGCTTGGATGGTAACTATGGCTACACCTTC.

The CDR3 protein is CASSLQGQDTEAFF. DNA for the CDR3: TGCGCCAGCAGCTTACAGGGGCAAGACACTGAAGCTTTCTTT. J is TRBJ1-1 and V is TRBV5-1, with 7 bases that match TRBD1. V shed 2 bases, J shed 3 bases, and the junction held 4 bases outside the gene matches. This CDR3 is 14 amino acids long. Germline CDR1 and CDR2: SGHRS and YFSETQ.

CDR3 residues: CATSDSTALAGKSGELFF. The CDR3 DNA sequence: TGTGCCACCAGTGATTCTACAGCTCTAGCGGGCAAGTCCGGGGAGCTGTTTTTT. The genes are TRBV24-1 and TRBJ2-2, with 8 bases matching TRBD2. The CDR3 is 18 amino acids. The junction had 13 bases not matched to a gene; V was cut back by 2 bases and J by 6 bases. Germline V CDR1 and CDR2: KGHDR, SFDVKD.

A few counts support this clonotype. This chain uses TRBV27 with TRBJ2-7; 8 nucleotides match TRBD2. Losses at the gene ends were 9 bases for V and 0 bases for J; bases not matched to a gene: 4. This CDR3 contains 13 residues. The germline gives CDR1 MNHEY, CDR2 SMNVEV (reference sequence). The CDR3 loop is CARRGGYSYEQYV. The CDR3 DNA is TGTGCCAGACGGGGGGGATACTCCTACGAGCAGTACGTC.

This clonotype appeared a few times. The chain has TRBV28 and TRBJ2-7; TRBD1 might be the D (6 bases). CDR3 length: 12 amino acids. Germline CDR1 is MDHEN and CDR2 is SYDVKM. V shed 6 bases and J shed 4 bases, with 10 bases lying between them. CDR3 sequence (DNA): TGTGCCAGCAGCTACAGGGAGTACGAGCAGTACTTC. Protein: CASSYREYEQYF.

The DNA of the CDR3 is TGCGCCAGCAGCCGGGGACGCCTCTATGGCTACACCTTC. It translates to CASSRGRLYGYTF. The chain couples TRBV5-1 to TRBJ1-2; maybe TRBD1 (5 bases). The CDR3 totals 13 residues. The germline CDR1 and CDR2 sequences are SGHRS and YFSETQ. Trimming removed 4 bases from V and 4 bases from J, with 11 bases in between.

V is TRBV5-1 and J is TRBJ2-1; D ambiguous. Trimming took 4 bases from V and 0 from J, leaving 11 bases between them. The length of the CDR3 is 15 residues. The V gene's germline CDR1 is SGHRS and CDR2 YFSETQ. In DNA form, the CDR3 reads TGCGCCAGCAGCACGGGCACAAACTCCTACAATGAGCAGTTCTTC. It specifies CASSTGTNSYNEQFF. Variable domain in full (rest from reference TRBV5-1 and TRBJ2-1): KAGVTQTPRYLIKTRGQQVTLSCSPISGHRSVSWYQQTPGQGLQFLFEYFSETQRNKGNFPGRFSGRQFSNSRSEMNVSTLELGDSALYLCASSTGTNSYNEQFFGPGTRLTVL.

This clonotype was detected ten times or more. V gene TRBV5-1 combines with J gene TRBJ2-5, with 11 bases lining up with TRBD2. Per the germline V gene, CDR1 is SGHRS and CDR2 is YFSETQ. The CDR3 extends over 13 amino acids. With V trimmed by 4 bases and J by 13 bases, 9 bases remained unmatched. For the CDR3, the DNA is TGCGCCAGCAGCGTCCCTAGCGGGGGGTCCCCGTACTTC. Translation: CASSVPSGGSPYF.

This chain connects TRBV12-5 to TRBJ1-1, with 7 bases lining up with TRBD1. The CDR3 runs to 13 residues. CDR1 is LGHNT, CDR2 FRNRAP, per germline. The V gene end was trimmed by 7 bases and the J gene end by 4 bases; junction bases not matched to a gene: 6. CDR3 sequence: CASDLTGATEAFF. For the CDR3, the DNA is TGTGCTAGTGACCTCACAGGGGCCACTGAAGCTTTCTTT.

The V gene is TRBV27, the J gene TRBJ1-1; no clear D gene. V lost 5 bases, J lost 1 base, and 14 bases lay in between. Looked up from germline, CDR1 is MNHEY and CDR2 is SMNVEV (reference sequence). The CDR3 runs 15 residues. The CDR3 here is CASSPNYDTNTEAFF. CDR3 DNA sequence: TGTGCCAGCAGTCCCAATTACGACACGAACACTGAAGCTTTCTTT.

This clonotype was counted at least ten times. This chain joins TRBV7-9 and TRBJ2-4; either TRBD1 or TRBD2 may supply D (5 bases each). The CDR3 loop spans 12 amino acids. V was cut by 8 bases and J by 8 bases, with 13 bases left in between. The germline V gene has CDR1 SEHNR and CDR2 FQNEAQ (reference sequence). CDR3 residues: CASFGGGDIQYF. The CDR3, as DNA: TGTGCCAGCTTTGGGGGTGGAGACATTCAGTACTTC.

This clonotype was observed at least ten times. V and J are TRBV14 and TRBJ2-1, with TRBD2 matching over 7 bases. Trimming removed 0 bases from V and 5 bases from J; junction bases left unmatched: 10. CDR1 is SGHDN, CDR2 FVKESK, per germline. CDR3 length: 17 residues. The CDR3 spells CASSQDKWLAVDNEQFF. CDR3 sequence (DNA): TGTGCCAGCAGCCAAGATAAATGGCTAGCGGTAGACAATGAGCAGTTCTTC.

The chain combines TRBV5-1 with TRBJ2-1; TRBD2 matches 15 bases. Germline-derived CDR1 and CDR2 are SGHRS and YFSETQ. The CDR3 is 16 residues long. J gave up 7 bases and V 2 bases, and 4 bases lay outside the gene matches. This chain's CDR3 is CASSLWTSGRGNEQFF. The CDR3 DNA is TGCGCCAGCAGCTTATGGACTAGCGGGAGGGGTAATGAGCAGTTCTTC.